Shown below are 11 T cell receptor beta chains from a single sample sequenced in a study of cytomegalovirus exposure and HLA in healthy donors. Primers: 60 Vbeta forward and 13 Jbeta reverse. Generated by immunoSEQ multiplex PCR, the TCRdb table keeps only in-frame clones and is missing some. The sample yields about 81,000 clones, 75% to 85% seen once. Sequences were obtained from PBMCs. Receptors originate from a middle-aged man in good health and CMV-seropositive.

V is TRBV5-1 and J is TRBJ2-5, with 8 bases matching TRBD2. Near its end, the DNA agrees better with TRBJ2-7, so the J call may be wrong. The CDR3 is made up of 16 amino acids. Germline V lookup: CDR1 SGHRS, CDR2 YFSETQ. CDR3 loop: CASSLYGRDGGVEQYF. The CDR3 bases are TGCGCCAGCAGCTTGTACGGGAGGGACGGAGGGGTCGAGCAGTACTTC.

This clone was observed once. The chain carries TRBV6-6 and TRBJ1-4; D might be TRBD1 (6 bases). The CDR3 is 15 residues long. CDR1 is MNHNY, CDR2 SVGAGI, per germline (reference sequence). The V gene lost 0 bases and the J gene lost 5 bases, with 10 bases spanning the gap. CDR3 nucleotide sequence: TGTGCCAGCAGTTACTCGAACCAGGGGAATGAAAAACTGTTTTTT. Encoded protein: CASSYSNQGNEKLFF.

CDR3 sequence reads: CASTALGLADYNEQFF. The CDR3 DNA reads TGTGCCAGTACTGCACTGGGACTAGCGGACTACAATGAGCAGTTCTTC. The chain has TRBV19 and TRBJ2-1, with 11 nucleotides matching TRBD2. The CDR3 is 16 amino acids. Germline-derived CDR1 and CDR2 are LNHDA and SQIVND (reference sequence). Losses at the gene ends were 7 bases for V and 3 bases for J; bases not matched to a gene: 8.

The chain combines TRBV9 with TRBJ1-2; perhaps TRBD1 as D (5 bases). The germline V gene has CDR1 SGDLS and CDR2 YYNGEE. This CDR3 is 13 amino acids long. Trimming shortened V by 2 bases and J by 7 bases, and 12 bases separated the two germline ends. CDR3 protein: CASSVLGQGGYTF. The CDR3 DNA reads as TGTGCCAGCAGCGTTTTGGGTCAGGGTGGCTACACCTTC.

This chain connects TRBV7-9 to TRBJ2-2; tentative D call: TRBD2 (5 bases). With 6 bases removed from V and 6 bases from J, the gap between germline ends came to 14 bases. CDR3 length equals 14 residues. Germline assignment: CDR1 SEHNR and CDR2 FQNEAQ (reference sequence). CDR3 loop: CASREREGAGELFF. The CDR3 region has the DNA TGTGCCAGCAGAGAGCGTGAGGGAGCCGGGGAGCTGTTTTTT. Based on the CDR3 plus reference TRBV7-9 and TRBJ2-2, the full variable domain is DTGVSQNPRHKITKRGQNVTFRCDPISEHNRLYWYRQTLGQGPEFLTYFQNEAQLEKSRLLSDRFSAERPKGSFSTLEIQRTEQGDSAMYLCASREREGAGELFFGEGSRLTVL.

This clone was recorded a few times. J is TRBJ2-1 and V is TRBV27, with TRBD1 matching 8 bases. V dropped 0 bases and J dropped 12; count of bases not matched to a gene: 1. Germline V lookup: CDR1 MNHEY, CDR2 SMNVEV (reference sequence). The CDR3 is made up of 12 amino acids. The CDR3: CASSLSGTGQFF. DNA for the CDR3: TGTGCCAGCAGTTTATCCGGGACAGGGCAGTTCTTC.

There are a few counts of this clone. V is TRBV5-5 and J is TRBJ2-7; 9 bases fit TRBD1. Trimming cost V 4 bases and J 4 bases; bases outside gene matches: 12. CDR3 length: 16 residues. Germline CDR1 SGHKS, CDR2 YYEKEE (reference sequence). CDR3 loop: CASSRGQGPFLYEQYF. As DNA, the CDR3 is TGTGCCAGCAGCAGGGGACAGGGACCTTTCTTATACGAGCAGTACTTC.

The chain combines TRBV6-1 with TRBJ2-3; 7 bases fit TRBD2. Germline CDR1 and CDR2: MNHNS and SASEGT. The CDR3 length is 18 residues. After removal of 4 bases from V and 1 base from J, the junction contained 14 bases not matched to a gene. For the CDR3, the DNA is TGTGCCAGCAGTGCTCACGATGGGGGGGGTTGGGGCACAGATACGCAGTATTTT. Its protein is CASSAHDGGGWGTDTQYF.

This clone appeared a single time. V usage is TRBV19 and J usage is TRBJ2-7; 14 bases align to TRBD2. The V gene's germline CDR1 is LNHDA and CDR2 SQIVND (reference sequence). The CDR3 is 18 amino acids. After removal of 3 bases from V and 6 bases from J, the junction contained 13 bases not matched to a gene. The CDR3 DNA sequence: TGTGCCAGTAGTATGGTTGGCGGACTAGCGGGAGGTTTCGGCGAGCAGTACTTC. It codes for CASSMVGGLAGGFGEQYF.

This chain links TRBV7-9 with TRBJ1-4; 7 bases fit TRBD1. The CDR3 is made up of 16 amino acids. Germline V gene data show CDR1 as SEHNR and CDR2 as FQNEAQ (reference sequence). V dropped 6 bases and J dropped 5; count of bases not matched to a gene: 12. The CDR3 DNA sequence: TGTGCCAGCAGACCTGGACGTGGGACAGCAAATGAAAAACTGTTTTTT. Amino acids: CASRPGRGTANEKLFF.

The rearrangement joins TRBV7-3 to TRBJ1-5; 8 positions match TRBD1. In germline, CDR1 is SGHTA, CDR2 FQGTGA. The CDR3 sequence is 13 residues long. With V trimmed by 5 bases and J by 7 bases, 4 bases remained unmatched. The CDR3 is CASSLDREQPQHF. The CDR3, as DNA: TGTGCCAGCAGCCTGGACAGGGAGCAGCCCCAGCATTTT.